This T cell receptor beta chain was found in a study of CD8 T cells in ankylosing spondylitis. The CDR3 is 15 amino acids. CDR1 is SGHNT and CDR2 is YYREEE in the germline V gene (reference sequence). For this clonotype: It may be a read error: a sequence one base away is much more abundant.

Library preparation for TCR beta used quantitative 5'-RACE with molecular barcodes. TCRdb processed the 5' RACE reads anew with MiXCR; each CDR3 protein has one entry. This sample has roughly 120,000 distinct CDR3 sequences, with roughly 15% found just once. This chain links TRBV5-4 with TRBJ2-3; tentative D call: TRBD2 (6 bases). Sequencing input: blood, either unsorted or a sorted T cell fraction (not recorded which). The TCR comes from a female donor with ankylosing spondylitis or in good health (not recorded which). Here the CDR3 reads CASSSLALGTDAQYF. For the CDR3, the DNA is TGTGCCAGCAGCTCACTAGCCCTTGGCACAGATGCGCAGTATTTT.